Sequencing of this TCR beta chain was carried out in a study of vaccination effects on CD4 cells after COVID-19. Turning to the study itself: After the second dose, samples were taken at median day 72.

Findings and limits, study-wide: The study got few convalescent patients and did not collect any early post-infection timepoints.

Of note for this clone: Its antigen is as yet unknown.

After expansion with viral peptide pools in the ViraFEST assay, antigen-specific CD4+ T cells were sequenced. Investigators separated out CD4+ T cells once approximately 10 days of culture had passed. Each participant was given two doses of one vaccine (BNT162b2 or mRNA-1273). The table came from immunoSEQ multiplex PCR; TCRdb's copy has only in-frame clones and leaves some out. The sample lists tens of thousands of clones, roughly four fifths occurring once. V was pared by 6 bases and J by 4 bases, with 9 bases between. The CDR3 covers 12 residues. The germline V gene encodes CDR1 KGHSH and CDR2 LQKENI.

Sequenced here: CD4+ T cells from PBMCs cultured with HCoV-229E spike peptides, sampled after COVID-19 vaccination. The chain links TRBV18 to TRBJ2-5; D is perhaps TRBD2 (6 bases). The TCR comes from a human donor who received a COVID-19 vaccine. CDR3 sequence (DNA): TGTGCCAGCTCGCGGGGTCGAGAGACCCAGTACTTC. It yields the protein CASSRGRETQYF. Full variable domain (missing parts from reference TRBV18 and TRBJ2-5): NAGVMQNPRHLVRRRGQEARLRCSPMKGHSHVYWYRQLPEEGLKFMVYLQKENIIDESGMPKERFSAEFPKEGPSILRIQQVVRGDSAAYFCASSRGRETQYFGPGTRLLVL.